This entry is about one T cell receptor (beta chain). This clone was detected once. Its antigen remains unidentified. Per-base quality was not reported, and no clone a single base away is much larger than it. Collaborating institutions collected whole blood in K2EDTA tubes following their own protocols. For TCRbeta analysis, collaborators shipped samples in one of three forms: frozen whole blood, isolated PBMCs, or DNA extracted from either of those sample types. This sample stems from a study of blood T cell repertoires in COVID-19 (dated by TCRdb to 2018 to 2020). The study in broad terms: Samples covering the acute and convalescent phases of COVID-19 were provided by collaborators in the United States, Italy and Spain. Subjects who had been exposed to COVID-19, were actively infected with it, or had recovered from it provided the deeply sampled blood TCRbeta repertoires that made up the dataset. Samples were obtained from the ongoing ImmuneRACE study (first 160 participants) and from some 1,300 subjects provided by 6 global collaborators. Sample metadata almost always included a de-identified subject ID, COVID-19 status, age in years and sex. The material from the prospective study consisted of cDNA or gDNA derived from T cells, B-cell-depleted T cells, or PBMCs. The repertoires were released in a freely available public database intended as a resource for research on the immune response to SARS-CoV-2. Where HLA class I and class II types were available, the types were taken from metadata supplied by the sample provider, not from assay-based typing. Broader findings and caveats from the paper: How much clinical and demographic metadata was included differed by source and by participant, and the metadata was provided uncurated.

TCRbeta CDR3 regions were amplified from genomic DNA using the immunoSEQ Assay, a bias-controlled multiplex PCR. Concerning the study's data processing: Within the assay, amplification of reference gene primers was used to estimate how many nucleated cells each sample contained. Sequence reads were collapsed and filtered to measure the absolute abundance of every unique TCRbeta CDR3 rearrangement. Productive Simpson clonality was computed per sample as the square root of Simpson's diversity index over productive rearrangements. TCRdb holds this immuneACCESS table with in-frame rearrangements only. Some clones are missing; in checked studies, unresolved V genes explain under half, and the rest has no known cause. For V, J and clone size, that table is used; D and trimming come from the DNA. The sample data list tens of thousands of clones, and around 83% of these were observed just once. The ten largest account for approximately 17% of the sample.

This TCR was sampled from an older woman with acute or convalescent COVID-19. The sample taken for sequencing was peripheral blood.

The CDR3 corresponds to CASSGQGVLYGYTF. The DNA reads as follows: TGTGCCAGTTCGGGACAGGGGGTTCTCTATGGCTACACCTTC. The V and J segments used are TRBV19 and TRBJ1-2; 11 bases in between match TRBD1. V lost 8 bases and J lost 4 bases, and the count of bases not matched to a germline gene is 6. Based on the germline V gene (reference sequence), the CDR1 and CDR2 sequences are LNHDA and SQIVND. Its CDR3 holds 14 amino acids, cysteine through phenylalanine. The entry retains the CDR3 DNA only, 42 bases that are in frame from base 1.